These 25 T cell receptor beta chains came from one sample sequenced in a study of T cells in Graves' hyperthyroidism and ophthalmopathy. What was amplified from RNA transcripts were TCR beta CDR3 regions. During a first-round RT-PCR of the TCR CDR3, the HTBI primer set was used. Via MiXCR, TCRdb re-called the multiplex PCR reads, giving one row per CDR3 protein. Of 360,000 or so distinct CDR3 sequences in the sample, around 18% were seen once. The sequencing input was blood. These receptors came from a woman in her 40s with Graves' ophthalmopathy.

The chain carries TRBV6-2 or TRBV6-3 and TRBJ2-5, with D possibly being TRBD2 (5 bases). CDR1 is MNHEY, CDR2 SVGEGT, per germline. This CDR3 comprises 17 residues. V lost 6 bases and J 4 bases, leaving 24 bases between the germline ends. The CDR3 spells CASRTGAAVRMSETQYF. CDR3 in DNA: TGTGCCAGCAGGACCGGAGCGGCCGTTAGGATGTCAGAGACCCAGTACTTC.

This clonotype was detected ten times or more. As DNA, the CDR3 is TGTGCCAGCGGCCCCCGGGAGGGGAACACCGGGGAGCTGTTTTTT. This codes for CASGPREGNTGELFF. The chain couples TRBV7-3 to TRBJ2-2; TRBD2 agrees at 8 bases. Germline V lookup: CDR1 SGHTA, CDR2 FQGTGA. The ends lost 8 bases at V and 1 base at J; junction bases unmatched: 6. The CDR3 has 15 amino acids.

V is TRBV5-1 and J is TRBJ2-7; no reliable D call. The V end was cut by 0 bases, the J end by 3 bases, with 10 bases between. Germline V lookup: CDR1 SGHRS, CDR2 YFSETQ. The CDR3 is made up of 14 amino acids. CDR3 amino acids: CASSLAGAYYEQYF. CDR3 DNA sequence: TGCGCCAGCAGCTTGGCAGGAGCGTACTACGAGCAGTACTTC.

In its sample, this clonotype was seen many times. The chain employs TRBV6-1 and TRBJ2-7, with D maybe TRBD2 (5 bases). This CDR3 is built from 14 residues. The V gene lost 6 bases and the J gene lost 3 bases, with 15 bases spanning the gap. Looked up from germline, CDR1 is MNHNS and CDR2 is SASEGT. The CDR3 loop reads CASRGELRYYEQYF. For the CDR3, the DNA is TGTGCCAGCAGGGGAGAACTTCGATACTACGAGCAGTACTTC.

The chain couples TRBV19 to TRBJ1-2; 8 positions agree with TRBD1. This CDR3 contains 15 residues. The ends lost 6 bases at V and 6 bases at J; junction bases unmatched: 12. CDR1 LNHDA and CDR2 SQIVND come from the germline V gene (reference sequence). The CDR3 spells CASRRQDREVDGYTF. CDR3 nucleotide sequence: TGTGCCAGTAGGAGACAGGACAGGGAGGTTGATGGCTACACCTTC. Combining the CDR3 with reference TRBV19 and TRBJ1-2 gives the whole variable domain DGGITQSPKYLFRKEGQNVTLSCEQNLNHDAMYWYRQDPGQGLRLIYYSQIVNDFQKGDIAEGYSVSREKKESFPLTVTSAQKNPTAFYLCASRRQDREVDGYTFGSGTRLTVV.

V is TRBV6-5 and J is TRBJ1-2; 8 nucleotides match TRBD1. Germline loops: CDR1 MNHEY, CDR2 SVGAGI. This CDR3 region has 14 residues. V lost 2 bases, J lost 6 bases, and 5 bases stayed unmatched. The CDR3, as DNA: TGTGCCAGCAGTTACGACAGGGGTGTCGATGGCTACACCTTC. It translates to CASSYDRGVDGYTF.

V usage is TRBV6-5 and J usage is TRBJ2-5; 8 bases align to TRBD1. This CDR3 is built from 16 residues. Germline loops: CDR1 MNHEY, CDR2 SVGAGI. The V and J ends lost 2 bases and 1 base, in that order; junction bases with no gene match: 6. The CDR3 nucleotides read TGTGCCAGCAGTTACGCCTCGACAGGGGTCCAAGAGACCCAGTACTTC. This sequence encodes CASSYASTGVQETQYF.

At least ten counts were recorded for this clonotype. The V gene is TRBV27, the J gene TRBJ1-5; a weak D match, TRBD1 (5 bases). This CDR3 comprises 17 residues. Germline V lookup: CDR1 MNHEY, CDR2 SMNVEV (reference sequence). V was pared by 7 bases and J by 0 bases, with 19 bases between. The DNA for the CDR3 is TGTGCCAGCAAATCCACAAGGGGAGAGTATAGCAATCAGCCCCAGCATTTT. Residues: CASKSTRGEYSNQPQHF.

The CDR3 region has the DNA TGTGCCAGCAGCTTGGGGGGCCCCGGGAACACTGAAGCTTTCTTT. Translation: CASSLGGPGNTEAFF. The chain recombines TRBV5-4 with TRBJ1-1, with D maybe TRBD1 (5 bases). V dropped 0 bases and J dropped 1 base, with 10 bases sitting between them. Looked up from germline, CDR1 is SGHNT and CDR2 is YYREEE (reference sequence). This CDR3 has 15 residues.

This clonotype was recorded many times. This chain joins TRBV6-5 and TRBJ2-7; D is possibly TRBD2 (6 bases). CDR3 size: 13 residues. CDR1 is MNHEY, CDR2 SVGAGI, per germline. The ends were cut back, 10 bases at V and 5 bases at J, with 18 bases in the middle. DNA of the CDR3: TGTGCCACAAAAGGACCCGCGGGGCACGAGCAGTACTTC. Residues: CATKGPAGHEQYF.

This clonotype has at least ten counts. The V gene is TRBV19, the J gene TRBJ2-7; D gene unclear. V was trimmed by 5 bases and J by 2 bases, leaving 13 bases between them. CDR3 size: 14 residues. The germline gives CDR1 LNHDA, CDR2 SQIVND (reference sequence). CDR3 sequence reads: CASSSRLTPYEQYF. CDR3 DNA: TGTGCCAGTAGTTCAAGACTGACTCCCTACGAGCAGTACTTC.

This clonotype came up many times. The DNA for the CDR3 is TGTGCCTCTCAATGGGACAGGGTTAGGGACACTGAAGCTTTCTTT. Protein product: CASQWDRVRDTEAFF. The chain employs TRBV10-3 and TRBJ1-1; 9 bases line up with TRBD1. The V gene's germline CDR1 is ENHRY and CDR2 SYGVKD. Trimming at V came to 11 bases and at J to 3 bases, leaving 13 bases not matched to a gene. The CDR3 length is 15 residues.

This clonotype came up many times. The V gene is TRBV6-5, the J gene TRBJ2-2, with D possibly being TRBD1 or TRBD2 (7 bases each). Trimming took 7 bases from V and 0 from J, leaving 12 bases between them. The germline CDR1 and CDR2 sequences are MNHEY and SVGAGI. The CDR3 has 15 residues. The CDR3 bases are TGTGCCAGCAAAGCGGGACAGACGAACACCGGGGAGCTGTTTTTT. This encodes CASKAGQTNTGELFF.

The chain couples TRBV6-1 to TRBJ1-1; 9 bases agree with TRBD1. The CDR3 has 16 amino acids. From germline, CDR1 is MNHNS and CDR2 SASEGT. V gave up 1 base and J gave up 3 bases; unmatched junction bases: 6. CDR3 coding DNA: TGTGCCAGCAGTGAAGGGACAGGGGACTTGGACACTGAAGCTTTCTTT. Translating it yields CASSEGTGDLDTEAFF.

Only a few counts were recorded for this clonotype. The chain combines TRBV18 with TRBJ1-6; D not resolved. Germline-derived CDR1 and CDR2 are KGHSH and LQKENI. Trimming took off 6 bases at V and 5 bases at J, with 8 bases between the two ends. This CDR3 region has 13 residues. CDR3 sequence: CASSEGDNSPLHF. Here the CDR3 DNA reads TGTGCCAGCTCCGAGGGTGATAATTCACCCCTCCACTTT.

Note on this clonotype: A much more abundant neighbour one base away suggests this may be a read error. This rearrangement joins TRBV20-1 to TRBJ2-5; TRBD2 matches at 9 bases. This CDR3 has 14 residues. CDR1 and CDR2 (germline): DFQATT, SNEGSKA (reference sequence). V shed 5 bases, J shed 5 bases, and the junction held 9 bases outside the gene matches. The CDR3 DNA sequence: TGCAGTGCTGCCAGCGGGAGGCGGGAGGAGACCCAGTACTTC. Translating gives CSAASGRREETQYF.

This clonotype came up many times. The chain uses TRBV28 and TRBJ1-5, with D maybe TRBD1 (5 bases). Germline-derived CDR1 and CDR2 are MDHEN and SYDVKM. Trimming pared 7 bases from V and 2 bases from J, leaving 12 bases between. The CDR3 runs to 14 residues. In nucleotides, the CDR3 is TGTGCCAGCAAGGACACTCAAGGCAATCAGCCCCAGCATTTT. Its translation: CASKDTQGNQPQHF.

This clonotype was recorded many times. The V gene is TRBV11-3, the J gene TRBJ2-7, with D perhaps TRBD1 (5 bases). The CDR3 consists of 12 residues. The germline V gene encodes CDR1 SGHNT and CDR2 YENEEA. Trimming left V 10 bases short and J 5 bases short, with 15 bases between. The CDR3 spells CATPAGPHEQYF. The CDR3 coding sequence is TGTGCCACCCCGGCAGGGCCCCACGAGCAGTACTTC.

This chain joins TRBV9 and TRBJ2-5; 10 nucleotides match TRBD2. The CDR3 consists of 16 residues. Looked up from germline, CDR1 is SGDLS and CDR2 is YYNGEE. The junction had 4 bases not matched to a gene; V was cut back by 0 bases and J by 2 bases. Here the CDR3 reads CASSVASGGEQETQYF. CDR3 nucleotides: TGTGCCAGCAGCGTAGCCAGCGGGGGGGAGCAAGAGACCCAGTACTTC.

This clonotype showed up many times. This rearrangement joins TRBV24-1 to TRBJ1-2; D remains unclear. Germline assignment: CDR1 KGHDR and CDR2 SFDVKD. V was pared by 4 bases and J by 5 bases, with 10 bases between. The CDR3 is 13 amino acids. The CDR3 sequence: CATSDPGLYGYTF. The CDR3 DNA reads as TGTGCCACCAGTGACCCAGGATTGTATGGCTACACCTTC.

This clonotype has more than one count but fewer than ten. The chain joins TRBV2 to TRBJ1-1, with D uncertain. The V gene lost 7 bases and the J gene lost 6 bases, with 15 bases spanning the gap. The germline CDR1 and CDR2 sequences are SNHLY and FYNNEI. The CDR3 is 13 residues long. This CDR3 reads CASKLNSDPEAFF. CDR3 DNA: TGTGCCAGCAAGCTAAATTCAGACCCTGAAGCTTTCTTT.

This clonotype was detected many times. The rearrangement links TRBV29-1 to TRBJ2-2; TRBD1 aligns across 7 bases. V trimming: 7 bases; J trimming: 5 bases; junction bases outside the gene matches: 10. This CDR3 spans 14 amino acids. The germline V gene has CDR1 SQVTM and CDR2 ANQGSEA. The CDR3 reads CSASPYRGTGELFF. Here the CDR3 DNA reads TGCAGCGCCTCCCCGTACAGGGGAACCGGGGAGCTGTTTTTT.

This clonotype was detected ten times or more. The rearrangement links TRBV6-2 or TRBV6-3 to TRBJ2-5, with a weak D call TRBD1 (6 bases). Germline CDR1 reads MNHEY; CDR2 reads SVGEGT. The V end was cut by 5 bases, the J end by 2 bases, with 15 bases between. CDR3 length: 15 residues. The DNA of the CDR3 is TGTGCCAGCAGTAAAACTCCAGGGGTTCAAGAGACCCAGTACTTC. Protein: CASSKTPGVQETQYF.

There are many counts of this clonotype. The chain combines TRBV6-5 with TRBJ2-2; weak D call: TRBD1 (6 bases). The V gene's germline CDR1 is MNHEY and CDR2 SVGAGI. V lost 5 bases and J lost 4, with 11 bases in between. The CDR3 is 14 residues long. CDR3 region: CASSRDISTGELFF. Written as DNA, the CDR3 is TGTGCCAGCAGTAGGGACATTAGCACCGGGGAGCTGTTTTTT.

Points on this clonotype: Given a much more abundant clone one base away, this may be a read error. The conserved closing phenylalanine or tryptophan is absent in this CDR3, likely reflecting a read error. This chain joins TRBV30 and TRBJ1-1; D is perhaps TRBD1 (5 bases). The CDR3 totals 12 residues. V lost 1 base to trimming and J lost 6 bases, with 9 bases between them. CDR1 GTSNPN and CDR2 SVGIG come from the germline V gene (reference sequence). CDR3 in DNA: TGTGCCTGGAGTGCGAGGGGCGCTGAAGCTTTCCTT. Its protein is CAWSARGAEAFL.